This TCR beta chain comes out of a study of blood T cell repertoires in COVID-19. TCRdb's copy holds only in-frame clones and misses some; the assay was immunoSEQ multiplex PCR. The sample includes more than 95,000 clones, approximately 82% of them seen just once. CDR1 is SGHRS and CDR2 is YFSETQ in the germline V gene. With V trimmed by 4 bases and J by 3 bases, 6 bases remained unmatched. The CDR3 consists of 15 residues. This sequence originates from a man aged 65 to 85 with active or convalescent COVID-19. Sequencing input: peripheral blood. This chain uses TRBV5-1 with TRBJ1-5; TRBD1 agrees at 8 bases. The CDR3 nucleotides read TGCGCCAGCAGCACCGGACAGGGCAACAATCAGCCCCAGCATTTT. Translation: CASSTGQGNNQPQHF. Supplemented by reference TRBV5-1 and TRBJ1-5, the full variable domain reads KAGVTQTPRYLIKTRGQQVTLSCSPISGHRSVSWYQQTPGQGLQFLFEYFSETQRNKGNFPGRFSGRQFSNSRSEMNVSTLELGDSALYLCASSTGQGNNQPQHFGDGTRLSIL.